The 31 T cell receptor beta chains given below trace back to one sample, sequenced in a study of T cell changes during pregnancy in multiple sclerosis. Clones were read by immunoSEQ multiplex PCR, and TCRdb kept only the in-frame ones, dropping some. This sample yields about 49,000 clones, of which about 91% are seen a single time; 0.99% belongs to the top ten. The input for sequencing was peripheral blood, taken after pregnancy. The receptors stem from a female donor with multiple sclerosis, enrolled in a pregnancy study.

The count of this clone is one. The CDR3: CASSIGTGGAYEANVLTF. DNA for the CDR3: TGTGCCAGTAGTATCGGGACAGGTGGGGCATACGAGGCCAACGTCCTGACTTTC. The chain combines TRBV19 with TRBJ2-6, with 8 bases fitting TRBD1. Germline trimming cut 3 bases from V and 6 bases from J; bases unmatched to any gene: 13. In germline, CDR1 is LNHDA, CDR2 SQIVND (reference sequence). There are 18 residues in the CDR3. The full variable domain, with the rest looked up from reference TRBV19 and TRBJ2-6, is DGGITQSPKYLFRKEGQNVTLSCEQNLNHDAMYWYRQDPGQGLRLIYYSQIVNDFQKGDIAEGYSVSREKKESFPLTVTSAQKNPTAFYLCASSIGTGGAYEANVLTFGAGSRLTVL.

This clone appeared a few times. This chain joins TRBV10-3 and TRBJ2-2; tentative D call: TRBD1 (6 bases). Between the trimmed V and J ends, which lost 6 bases and 5 bases, there was a span of 13 bases. This CDR3 spans 14 amino acids. Germline V gives CDR1 ENHRY, CDR2 SYGVKD. CDR3 residues: CAISGTQRTGELFF. In nucleotides, the CDR3 is TGTGCCATCAGCGGGACACAACGAACCGGGGAGCTGTTTTTT.

V usage is TRBV7-2 and J usage is TRBJ2-1; tentative D call: TRBD1 (6 bases). Looked up from germline, CDR1 is SGHTA and CDR2 is FQGNSA. Trimming cost V 5 bases and J 1 base, with 15 bases left between them. This CDR3 has 16 amino acids. CDR3 sequence: CASSIDAGVSYNEQFF. The DNA for the CDR3 is TGTGCCAGCAGCATAGACGCAGGGGTATCCTACAATGAGCAGTTCTTC.

The chain uses TRBV19 and TRBJ1-4, with a possible D match to TRBD1 (6 bases). The CDR3 length is 17 residues. The germline CDR1 and CDR2 sequences are LNHDA and SQIVND (reference sequence). V shed 2 bases and J shed 0 bases, with 13 bases lying between them. In nucleotides, the CDR3 is TGTGCCAGTAGTATATCGGCCGGGACACCAACTAATGAAAAACTGTTTTTT. Protein: CASSISAGTPTNEKLFF.

V is TRBV28 and J is TRBJ1-2; D unresolved. V lost 2 bases and J lost 4, with 17 bases in between. The CDR3 consists of 16 residues. Germline V lookup: CDR1 MDHEN, CDR2 SYDVKM. CDR3 amino acids: CASSLGSARSLYGYTF. The CDR3 DNA reads TGTGCCAGCAGTTTAGGGTCAGCGCGCTCCCTCTATGGCTACACCTTC.

The chain employs TRBV14 and TRBJ2-1; perhaps TRBD2 as D (5 bases). Trimming pared 4 bases from V and 9 bases from J, leaving 10 bases between. CDR1 is SGHDN and CDR2 is FVKESK in the germline V gene. This CDR3 contains 12 residues. CDR3 bases: TGTGCCAGCAGCCCGGGGTCGCGTGAGCAGTTCTTC. Its protein product is CASSPGSREQFF.

This chain connects TRBV19 to TRBJ2-3; TRBD1 matches at 9 bases. The junction had 2 bases not matched to a gene; V was cut back by 4 bases and J by 3 bases. Germline CDR1 and CDR2: LNHDA and SQIVND (reference sequence). CDR3 length equals 14 residues. CDR3 in DNA: TGTGCCAGTAGTACCGGACAGGGGACAGATACGCAGTATTTT. Its protein product is CASSTGQGTDTQYF.

V and J are TRBV7-2 and TRBJ2-7; a weak D match, TRBD2 (7 bases). V lost 5 bases and J 6 bases, leaving 20 bases between the germline ends. The CDR3 contains 15 residues. From germline, CDR1 is SGHTA and CDR2 FQGNSA. The CDR3 region has the DNA TGTGCCAGCAGCCTTTGGGAGGGGGGCCTTTTCGAGCAGTACTTC. Translated: CASSLWEGGLFEQYF.

The chain recombines TRBV5-4 with TRBJ1-1; D uncertain. The CDR3 runs to 11 residues. V gave up 0 bases and J gave up 8 bases, with 5 bases separating them. CDR1 SGHNT and CDR2 YYREEE come from the germline V gene (reference sequence). This chain's CDR3 is CASSLGAEAFF. In nucleotides, the CDR3 is TGTGCCAGCAGCTTGGGGGCAGAAGCTTTCTTT.

The V call is TRBV6-1, the J call TRBJ1-2; 9 bases are a match to TRBD1. The germline V gene has CDR1 MNHNS and CDR2 SASEGT. The CDR3 has 13 residues. Unmatched junction bases numbered 6, after V lost 6 bases and J lost 7 bases. The DNA of the CDR3 is TGTGCCAGCAGGCATGGACAGGGGTTTGGCTACACCTTC. It yields the protein CASRHGQGFGYTF.

The sample holds one count of this clone. This sequence joins TRBV29-1 and TRBJ1-1, with D unresolved. CDR3 size: 15 residues. V lost 4 bases and J lost 1, with 16 bases in between. Looked up from germline, CDR1 is SQVTM and CDR2 is ANQGSEA. The CDR3 is CSVAQRERGNTEAFF. The CDR3 DNA reads TGCAGCGTTGCTCAGAGGGAGAGAGGGAACACTGAAGCTTTCTTT.

The V and J genes are TRBV4-3 and TRBJ2-1; 11 positions match TRBD2. Germline CDR1 reads LGHNA; CDR2 reads YSLEER. This CDR3 has 15 amino acids. Trimming removed 2 bases from V and 9 bases from J; junction bases left unmatched: 6. The CDR3 loop reads CASSQIAGGPGEQFF. The DNA for the CDR3 is TGCGCCAGCAGCCAAATAGCGGGGGGGCCGGGTGAGCAGTTCTTC.

The chain uses TRBV6-5 and TRBJ1-4, with 7 bases aligning to TRBD1. This CDR3 is 14 amino acids long. CDR1 is MNHEY and CDR2 is SVGAGI in the germline V gene. V lost 2 bases and J lost 7; bases outside the gene matches: 4. As DNA, the CDR3 is TGTGCCAGCAGTTACCGGACAGGCGCTGAAAAACTGTTTTTT. Residues: CASSYRTGAEKLFF.

The J gene is TRBJ1-2, the V gene TRBV10-2, with D possibly matching TRBD1 (6 bases). Looked up from germline, CDR1 is WSHSY and CDR2 is SAAADI. The ends were cut back, 4 bases at V and 8 bases at J, with 8 bases in the middle. This CDR3 is built from 11 residues. For the CDR3, the DNA is TGCGCCAGCAGTGGAGGGGGAGGCTACACCTTC. This codes for CASSGGGGYTF.

The chain combines TRBV7-2 with TRBJ2-7; 10 positions agree with TRBD1. With V trimmed by 6 bases and J by 7 bases, 12 bases remained unmatched. This CDR3 is 15 amino acids long. Germline assignment: CDR1 SGHTA and CDR2 FQGNSA. In nucleotides, the CDR3 is TGTGCCAGCAGGCTTACACGGGACAGGGGCGGGGAGCAGTACTTC. Translation gives CASRLTRDRGGEQYF.

The chain employs TRBV7-8 and TRBJ1-2; TRBD1 matches 12 bases. The CDR3 has 14 residues. V dropped 5 bases and J dropped 8; count of bases not matched to a gene: 6. CDR1 and CDR2 from the germline V gene are SGHVS and FQNEAQ. The CDR3 region has the DNA TGTGCCAGCAGCGTGGGGACAGGGGGCGGGGGCTACACCTTC. Its protein is CASSVGTGGGGYTF.

The rearrangement links TRBV4-3 to TRBJ1-1; D unclear. Germline CDR1 is LGHNA and CDR2 is YSLEER. The CDR3 spans 16 residues. Trimming removed 4 bases from V and 6 bases from J, with 21 bases in between. This CDR3 reads CASSPSADRDGAEAFF. The CDR3, as DNA: TGCGCCAGCAGCCCTTCAGCGGACCGAGACGGGGCTGAAGCTTTCTTT.

The rearrangement uses TRBV6-1 and TRBJ1-5; 8 bases are a match to TRBD1. Germline trimming cut 7 bases from V and 4 bases from J; bases unmatched to any gene: 9. The germline gives CDR1 MNHNS, CDR2 SASEGT. This CDR3 has 15 amino acids. The DNA for the CDR3 is TGTGCCAGCACTAGCGGACAGGGAGCAAATCAGCCCCAGCATTTT. Translating gives CASTSGQGANQPQHF.

The CDR3 DNA is TGTGCCAGCAGCCAAGCCGGGGGGCATTCACCCCTCCACTTT. This translates into CASSQAGGHSPLHF. The rearrangement links TRBV14 to TRBJ1-6; D possibly corresponds to TRBD1 (6 bases). V was trimmed by 1 base and J by 8 bases, leaving 9 bases between them. The CDR3 extends over 14 amino acids. Germline lookup yields CDR1 SGHDN and CDR2 FVKESK.

The V call is TRBV18, the J call TRBJ2-3, with a possible D match to TRBD2 (6 bases). Trimming removed 2 bases from V and 3 bases from J, with 9 bases in between. The CDR3 has 14 residues. The germline V gene has CDR1 KGHSH and CDR2 LQKENI. The CDR3 loop is CASSPFAGTDTQYF. Written as DNA, the CDR3 is TGTGCCAGCTCACCATTCGCGGGGACAGATACGCAGTATTTT.

The chain employs TRBV10-3 and TRBJ2-7, with D maybe TRBD1 (6 bases). The CDR3 totals 16 residues. Trimming stripped 2 bases from V and 0 bases from J, with 14 bases between. Germline V CDR1 and CDR2: ENHRY, SYGVKD. CDR3 loop: CAISEPQAGVSYEQYF. CDR3 nucleotide sequence: TGTGCCATCAGTGAGCCTCAGGCAGGGGTCTCCTACGAGCAGTACTTC.

The chain recombines TRBV19 with TRBJ2-7; D gene unclear. The CDR3 length is 11 residues. The V and J ends lost 5 bases and 6 bases respectively, with 8 bases between them. Germline CDR1 is LNHDA and CDR2 is SQIVND (reference sequence). The CDR3 DNA reads as TGTGCCAGTAGTTCCTCTCGCGAGCAGTACTTC. This encodes CASSSSREQYF.

V and J are TRBV7-6 and TRBJ1-5, with D possibly being TRBD1 (6 bases). Trimming pared 5 bases from V and 11 bases from J, leaving 16 bases between. CDR1 and CDR2 from the germline V gene are SGHVS and FNYEAQ. The CDR3 is 13 amino acids. This CDR3 reads CASSPTGSTAQHF. CDR3 bases: TGTGCCAGCAGCCCCACAGGGTCCACGGCCCAGCATTTT.

This chain connects TRBV7-6 to TRBJ1-5, with D possibly TRBD1 on 6 matching bases. Germline V gene sequence: CDR1 SGHVS, CDR2 FNYEAQ. The ends were cut back, 3 bases at V and 6 bases at J, with 9 bases in the middle. The CDR3 has 13 amino acids. CDR3 in DNA: TGTGCCAGCAGCTTGGGGGCCGGTCAGCCCCAGCATTTT. Amino acids: CASSLGAGQPQHF.

CDR3 coding DNA: TGCAGCGCAAGGCGGGGGCCCTACGAGCAGTACTTC. Translated, it gives CSARRGPYEQYF. The rearrangement links TRBV29-1 to TRBJ2-7; D perhaps matches TRBD2 (7 bases). The CDR3 totals 12 residues. The V gene lost 7 bases and the J gene lost 2 bases, with 12 bases spanning the gap. Germline V gene data show CDR1 as SQVTM and CDR2 as ANQGSEA.

The chain has TRBV7-2 and TRBJ1-2; 7 bases match TRBD1. V shed 4 bases, J shed 8 bases, and the junction held 4 bases outside the gene matches. Germline CDR1 reads SGHTA; CDR2 reads FQGNSA. The CDR3 runs to 12 residues. As DNA, the CDR3 is TGTGCCAGCAGCTACAGGGGTAGCGGCTACACCTTC. Amino acid sequence: CASSYRGSGYTF.

This rearrangement joins TRBV7-2 to TRBJ1-5; perhaps TRBD1 as D (6 bases). The V and J ends lost 3 bases and 1 base respectively, with 13 bases between them. The CDR3 loop spans 16 amino acids. The germline V gene encodes CDR1 SGHTA and CDR2 FQGNSA. The CDR3 DNA follows: TGTGCCAGCAGCTTCCTGGGGGGGCCGAGCAATCAGCCCCAGCATTTT. Its protein product is CASSFLGGPSNQPQHF.

The rearrangement joins TRBV6-5 to TRBJ1-1; D possibly corresponds to TRBD1 (6 bases). Trimming shortened V by 2 bases and J by 4 bases, and 11 bases separated the two germline ends. Germline V CDR1 and CDR2: MNHEY, SVGAGI. There are 14 residues in the CDR3. The CDR3 region is CASSYPGQSTEAFF. Here the CDR3 DNA reads TGTGCCAGCAGTTACCCGGGACAATCCACTGAAGCTTTCTTT.

The chain uses TRBV9 and TRBJ1-2, with a weak D call TRBD1 (6 bases). The CDR3 is 11 residues long. V gave up 5 bases and J gave up 7 bases, with 9 bases separating them. The germline CDR1 and CDR2 sequences are SGDLS and YYNGEE. In DNA form, the CDR3 reads TGTGCCAGCAGTACAGGGACTGGCTACACCTTC. Translation gives CASSTGTGYTF.

This clone has a handful of counts. The rearrangement joins TRBV18 to TRBJ1-5; a possible D gene is TRBD1 (6 bases). CDR3 size: 15 residues. The germline V gene encodes CDR1 KGHSH and CDR2 LQKENI. V was shortened by 4 bases and J by 4 bases, with 14 bases between the two germline ends. CDR3 protein: CASSQNPDRNQPQHF. The DNA for the CDR3 is TGTGCCAGCTCACAAAATCCTGACAGGAATCAGCCCCAGCATTTT.

The chain recombines TRBV5-1 with TRBJ2-5, with D possibly being TRBD1 (5 bases). V was shortened by 1 base and J by 0 bases, with 13 bases between the two germline ends. The CDR3 runs to 16 residues. Germline assignment: CDR1 SGHRS and CDR2 YFSETQ. The CDR3 region is CASSLSFRVNQETQYF. DNA for the CDR3: TGCGCCAGCAGCTTGTCCTTCAGGGTTAACCAAGAGACCCAGTACTTC.